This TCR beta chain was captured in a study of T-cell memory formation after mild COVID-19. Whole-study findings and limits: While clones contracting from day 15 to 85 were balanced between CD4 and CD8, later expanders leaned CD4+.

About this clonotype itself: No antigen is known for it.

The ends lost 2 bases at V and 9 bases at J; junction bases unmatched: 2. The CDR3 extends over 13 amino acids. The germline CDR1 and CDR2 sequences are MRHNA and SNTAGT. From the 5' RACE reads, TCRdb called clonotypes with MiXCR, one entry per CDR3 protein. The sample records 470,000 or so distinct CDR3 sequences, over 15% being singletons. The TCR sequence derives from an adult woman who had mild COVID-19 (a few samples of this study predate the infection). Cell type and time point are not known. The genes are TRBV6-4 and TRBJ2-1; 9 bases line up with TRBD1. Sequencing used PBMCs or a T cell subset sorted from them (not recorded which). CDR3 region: CASSDGTGTEQFF. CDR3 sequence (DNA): TGTGCCAGCAGTGACGGGACAGGGACTGAGCAGTTCTTC.